A selection of T cell receptor beta chains follows, all from one sample in a study of beta chain features in type 1 diabetes. Some clones are missing from TCRdb's copy, which holds only in-frame ones; the method was immunoSEQ multiplex PCR. The table records around 430,000 clones, 25% to 35% of them present only once. The sequenced material came from naive CD4+ T cells from blood. Source of these receptors: a man younger than 35 in good health. The CDR3 runs from the conserved cysteine through the conserved F or W. Each record gives: J gene, V gene, CDR3 protein.

TRBJ2-3,TRBV2,CASSEGAGGPYTQYF
TRBJ2-1,TRBV4-3,CASSQGLAGEQNEQFF
TRBJ1-3,TRBV29-1,CSAARGSGNTIYF
TRBJ2-3,TRBV28,CASRGTGEPDTQYF
TRBJ2-1,TRBV7-6,CASSPSGDNEQFF
TRBJ2-3,TRBV5-1,CASSLSGATQDTQYF
TRBJ2-7,TRBV5-6,CASSFRDRLTEQYF
TRBJ2-7,TRBV5-6,CASSLGGRASYEQYF
TRBJ2-1,TRBV4-2,CASSQERGLAGVNEQFF
TRBJ2-6,TRBV9,CASSPRADGANVLTF
TRBJ2-1,TRBV11-2,CASSPRAGSIYNEQFF
TRBJ1-5,TRBV28,CASSLRYQPQHF
TRBJ2-3,TRBV7-2,CASSLVRLPDTQYF
TRBJ2-7,TRBV30,CAWSVGQGGPYEQYF
TRBJ2-7,TRBV7-6,CASSLAPIEAYEQYF
TRBJ2-7,TRBV29-1,CSAGTGVNYEQYF
TRBJ2-1,TRBV6-5,CASSYTGGPYNEQFF